The rows below give T cell receptor beta chains drawn from one sample of a study of blood T cell repertoires in COVID-19. TCRdb's table, derived via immunoSEQ multiplex PCR, lists solely in-frame clones and lacks some. The table has 55,000 to 70,000 clones, 82% seen once. Sequenced sample: peripheral blood. All receptors come from a woman in her fifties or sixties with acute or convalescent COVID-19. Both conserved end residues are part of each CDR3. The D gene is left open where the match is weak. The size field is filled for only some rows; it gives once, few, many or a size class.

>NA|NA|TRBJ2-2|14|TRBV9
CASSVTRESGELFF
TGTGCCAGCAGCGTAACGAGAGAGTCCGGGGAGCTGTTTTTT
>NA|TRBD2|TRBJ2-1|18|TRBV7-9
CASSSLFQTSDSYNEQFF
TGTGCCAGCAGCTCCTTGTTTCAGACTAGCGATTCCTACAATGAGCAGTTCTTC
>NA|TRBD1|TRBJ1-1|13|TRBV15
CATSTLIGTGAFF
TGTGCCACCAGCACCCTTATAGGGACAGGAGCTTTCTTT
>NA|NA|TRBJ1-4|16|TRBV4-3
CASSQEKRSFFEKLFF
TGCGCCAGCAGCCAAGAGAAGCGAAGTTTCTTTGAAAAACTGTTTTTT
>NA|NA|TRBJ2-3|17|TRBV10-3
CAISEPPARGSTDTQYF
TGTGCCATCAGTGAGCCGCCCGCTCGGGGTAGCACAGATACGCAGTATTTT
>NA|NA|TRBJ1-2|13|TRBV6-2/TRBV6-3
CASSAAGSYGYTF
TGTGCCAGCAGTGCAGCAGGGTCCTATGGCTACACCTTC
>NA|NA|TRBJ1-1|14|TRBV6-2/TRBV6-3
CASSPLNSGTEAFF
TGTGCCAGCAGTCCCCTAAACTCAGGGACTGAAGCTTTCTTT
>NA|NA|TRBJ2-2|13|TRBV9
CASSASLAGELFF
TGTGCCAGCAGCGCAAGTCTAGCCGGGGAGCTGTTTTTT
>NA|NA|TRBJ1-2|11|TRBV12-3/TRBV12-4
CATGLDYGYTF
TGTGCCACGGGGTTAGATTATGGCTACACCTTC
>NA|TRBD1|TRBJ1-2|14|TRBV7-2
CASSLGDREKGYTF
TGTGCCAGCAGCTTAGGGGACAGGGAAAAGGGCTACACCTTC
>NA|NA|TRBJ2-5|15|TRBV6-1
CASSEGLVWQETQYF
TGTGCCAGCAGTGAAGGACTAGTTTGGCAAGAGACCCAGTACTTC
>NA|NA|TRBJ1-1|12|TRBV3-1/TRBV3-2
CASSATGNEAFF
TGTGCCAGCAGCGCTACAGGGAATGAAGCTTTCTTT
>NA|NA|TRBJ1-1|14|TRBV6-6
CASSPSGRATEAFF
TGTGCCAGCTCCCCCTCAGGGAGGGCCACTGAAGCTTTCTTT
>NA|TRBD2|TRBJ2-1|15|TRBV7-2
CASSLLTSGGGEQFF
TGTGCCAGCAGCTTATTGACTAGCGGGGGGGGTGAGCAGTTCTTC
>few|NA|TRBJ2-7|13|TRBV12-3/TRBV12-4
CATSTPQDYEQYF
TGTGCCACCTCGACACCCCAAGACTACGAGCAGTACTTC
>NA|NA|TRBJ2-1|12|TRBV19
CASSTGLREQFF
TGTGCCAGTAGTACAGGGCTCAGGGAGCAGTTCTTC
>NA|NA|TRBJ1-3|15|TRBV5-6
CASSLQNFLGNTIYF
TGTGCCAGCAGCTTACAGAACTTTCTTGGAAACACCATATATTTT
>NA|NA|TRBJ2-5|14|TRBV19
CASKERVFEGTQYF
TGTGCCAGTAAGGAACGGGTTTTCGAAGGGACCCAGTACTTC
>once|NA|TRBJ2-5|12|TRBV20-1
CSASTPGETQYF
TGCAGTGCTAGTACGCCCGGGGAGACCCAGTACTTC
>once|NA|TRBJ1-2|16|TRBV15
CATSRGLAGNNYGYTF
TGTGCCACCAGTCGCGGCCTCGCGGGAAACAACTATGGCTACACCTTC
>NA|NA|TRBJ2-5|12|TRBV6-2/TRBV6-3
CASSYLAETQYF
TGTGCCAGCAGTTATCTAGCGGAGACCCAGTACTTC
>NA|NA|TRBJ2-3|14|TRBV5-4
CASSFLGSTDTQYF
TGTGCCAGCAGCTTTCTGGGCAGCACAGATACGCAGTATTTT
>NA|NA|TRBJ1-1|14|TRBV7-3
CASSLLGANTEAFF
TGTGCCAGCAGCTTGCTTGGGGCGAACACTGAAGCTTTCTTT
>NA|NA|TRBJ1-2|13|TRBV5-1
CASSFEVNYGYTF
TGCGCCAGCAGCTTTGAGGTGAACTATGGCTACACCTTC
>NA|NA|TRBJ1-1|12|TRBV30
CAWEVGRTEAFF
TGTGCCTGGGAGGTAGGGAGGACTGAAGCTTTCTTT
>once|NA|TRBJ1-1|15|TRBV6-5
CASSTSLGANTEAFF
TGTGCCAGCAGTACCTCCCTGGGGGCGAACACTGAAGCTTTCTTT
>few|NA|TRBJ1-4|16|TRBV23-1
CASRRGLSPTNEKLFF
TGCGCCAGCAGGCGAGGCCTGAGTCCAACTAATGAAAAACTGTTTTTT
>NA|TRBD2|TRBJ2-7|14|TRBV10-1
CASSSGTSSYEQYF
TGCGCCAGCAGTTCCGGGACTAGCTCCTACGAGCAGTACTTC
>NA|NA|TRBJ1-4|15|TRBV6-5
CASGPQATTNEKLFF
TGTGCCAGCGGTCCACAGGCGACAACTAATGAAAAACTGTTTTTT
>NA|TRBD2|TRBJ2-3|13|TRBV30
CARTSGAVDTQYF
TGTGCCCGCACTAGCGGCGCGGTGGATACGCAGTATTTT
>NA|NA|TRBJ1-2|12|TRBV10-2
CASSEAGYGYTF
TGCGCCAGCAGTGAGGCAGGGTATGGCTACACCTTC
>NA|TRBD1|TRBJ2-2|15|TRBV7-9
CASSPGQANTGELFF
TGTGCCAGCAGCCCGGGACAGGCAAACACCGGGGAGCTGTTTTTT
>once|TRBD1|TRBJ2-1|14|TRBV9
CASSGQTGDNEQFF
TGTGCCAGCAGCGGACAGACAGGGGACAATGAGCAGTTCTTC
>NA|NA|TRBJ2-3|14|TRBV19
CASSSGYSTDTQYF
TGTGCCAGTAGTTCGGGTTATAGCACAGATACGCAGTATTTT
>once|NA|TRBJ1-2|13|TRBV14
CASSQDRGGGYTF
TGTGCCAGCAGCCAAGACAGGGGTGGAGGCTACACCTTC
>few|TRBD1|TRBJ1-1|17|TRBV5-1
CASSSGQGLKLNTEAFF
TGCGCCAGCAGCTCGGGACAGGGATTGAAACTGAACACTGAAGCTTTCTTT
>NA|TRBD1|TRBJ2-1|15|TRBV19
CASSSVGDRGSEQFF
TGTGCCAGTAGTTCTGTGGGGGACAGGGGAAGTGAGCAGTTCTTC
>NA|NA|TRBJ1-1|14|TRBV5-1
CASSLSGGETEAFF
TGCGCCAGCAGCTTGTCGGGGGGCGAAACTGAAGCTTTCTTT
>NA|TRBD1|TRBJ1-1|14|TRBV5-4
CASSFRGKDTEAFF
TGTGCCAGCAGCTTCAGGGGGAAGGACACTGAAGCTTTCTTT
>NA|NA|TRBJ2-1|14|TRBV5-1
CASSLIQGTARQFF
TGCGCCAGCAGCTTGATCCAGGGGACGGCTCGGCAGTTCTTC
>NA|TRBD1|TRBJ1-1|15|TRBV19
CASSTNRGFFPEAFF
TGTGCCAGTAGTACAAACAGGGGATTCTTCCCTGAAGCTTTCTTT
>NA|NA|TRBJ1-1|13|TRBV6-4
CASSEYPNTEAFF
TGTGCCAGCAGTGAATATCCTAACACTGAAGCTTTCTTT
>NA|NA|TRBJ2-2|14|TRBV19
CASRIRGGSGELFF
TGTGCCAGTAGAATACGGGGAGGTTCCGGGGAGCTGTTTTTT
>NA|NA|TRBJ2-3|14|TRBV3-1/TRBV3-2
CASSLGLLIDTQYF
TGTGCCAGCAGCCTCGGACTACTAATTGATACGCAGTATTTT
>NA|NA|TRBJ2-3|15|TRBV7-2
CASSSARGIQDTQYF
TGTGCCAGCAGCTCCGCCCGGGGTATACAAGATACGCAGTATTTT
>NA|NA|TRBJ1-4|14|TRBV9
CASSVGYANEKLFF
TGTGCCAGCAGCGTAGGGTACGCGAATGAAAAACTGTTTTTT
>NA|TRBD2|TRBJ2-1|14|TRBV5-6
CATESLGGINEQFF
TGTGCCACCGAGAGTTTGGGGGGGATCAATGAGCAGTTCTTC
>NA|TRBD1|TRBJ1-6|15|TRBV7-8
CASSRDRASNSPLHF
TGTGCCAGCAGTCGTGACAGGGCTTCGAATTCACCCCTCCACTTT
>NA|NA|TRBJ1-3|13|TRBV9
CASSADMGNTIYF
TGTGCCAGCAGCGCAGACATGGGAAACACCATATATTTT
>NA|TRBD2|TRBJ2-1|16|TRBV5-1
CASSLGLAEANNEQFF
TGCGCCAGCAGCTTGGGACTAGCGGAAGCAAACAATGAGCAGTTCTTC
>NA|TRBD2|TRBJ2-3|15|TRBV7-6
CASFRAGGPADTQYF
TGTGCCAGCTTCCGCGCGGGGGGGCCTGCAGATACGCAGTATTTT
>few|NA|TRBJ1-6|13|TRBV5-6
CASSSGIASPLHF
TGTGCCAGCAGCTCTGGAATAGCCTCACCCCTCCACTTT
>NA|TRBD1|TRBJ2-7|14|TRBV13
CASSFGQGVNEQYF
TGTGCCAGCAGCTTTGGACAGGGGGTTAACGAGCAGTACTTC
>few|TRBD1|TRBJ2-6|16|TRBV5-1
CASSNRGGYGANVLTF
TGCGCCAGCAGCAACAGGGGTGGGTACGGGGCCAACGTCCTGACTTTC